One sample yielded the 26 T cell receptor beta chains listed below, sequenced in a study of cytomegalovirus exposure and HLA in healthy donors. The PCR made use of 60 Vbeta and 13 Jbeta primers. The data were produced by immunoSEQ multiplex PCR, yet TCRdb's version contains in-frame clones alone and is incomplete. The data hold approximately 160,000 clones, with roughly 70% observed a single time. Material: PBMCs. Source of these receptors: a woman aged 45-59 years in good health and CMV-seropositive.

The chain joins TRBV7-6 to TRBJ1-2; 8 positions match TRBD1. V was pared by 5 bases and J by 8 bases, with 10 bases of the junction left unmatched. Germline CDR1 SGHVS, CDR2 FNYEAQ. The CDR3 has 14 amino acids. CDR3 region: CASSPRTGNGGYTF. The DNA for the CDR3 is TGTGCCAGCAGCCCCCGGACAGGGAATGGAGGCTACACCTTC.

The chain is built from TRBV27 and TRBJ2-3; 15 bases map to TRBD2. The CDR3 runs to 18 residues. Germline-derived CDR1 and CDR2 are MNHEY and SMNVEV (reference sequence). Unmatched junction bases numbered 12, after V lost 5 bases and J lost 6 bases. This CDR3 is CASSKSGLAGGNRDTQYF. In DNA form, the CDR3 reads TGTGCCAGCAGTAAATCGGGACTAGCGGGGGGTAATCGGGATACGCAGTATTTT.

This clone occurred a few times. V gene TRBV2 combines with J gene TRBJ2-3; 7 bases are shared with TRBD1. V dropped 2 bases and J dropped 3; count of bases not matched to a gene: 2. Germline V gene sequence: CDR1 SNHLY, CDR2 FYNNEI. This CDR3 region has 14 residues. The CDR3: CASSEPQGTDTQYF. The CDR3 DNA follows: TGTGCCAGCAGTGAACCACAGGGGACAGATACGCAGTATTTT.

This clone is a singleton in its sample. The V call is TRBV29-1, the J call TRBJ2-1; D is possibly TRBD1 (6 bases). The CDR3 totals 14 residues. Germline CDR1 reads SQVTM; CDR2 reads ANQGSEA. The V end was cut by 6 bases, the J end by 2 bases, with 14 bases between. The CDR3 DNA is TGCAGCGTGATAAAGACAGGCACCTACAATGAGCAGTTCTTC. It specifies CSVIKTGTYNEQFF.

The chain combines TRBV10-3 with TRBJ2-5, with TRBD2 matching over 13 bases. Germline V gene data show CDR1 as ENHRY and CDR2 as SYGVKD. V lost 4 bases, J lost 4 bases, and 9 bases stayed unmatched. This CDR3 has 17 residues. Written as DNA, the CDR3 is TGTGCCATCAGTGGTACTAGCGGGGGGGCGATACCAGAGACCCAGTACTTC. Encoded protein: CAISGTSGGAIPETQYF.

V gene TRBV6-5 combines with J gene TRBJ2-1; TRBD2 matches at 9 bases. CDR3 size: 12 residues. The V gene end was trimmed by 10 bases and the J gene end by 8 bases; junction bases not matched to a gene: 6. CDR1 is MNHEY and CDR2 is SVGAGI in the germline V gene. The CDR3 loop is CATQRGADEQFF. The CDR3 DNA reads as TGTGCCACCCAGCGGGGGGCCGATGAGCAGTTCTTC.

V and J are TRBV10-3 and TRBJ1-1; unclear D gene. In germline, CDR1 is ENHRY, CDR2 SYGVKD. CDR3 size: 12 residues. Trimming pared 10 bases from V and 6 bases from J, leaving 15 bases between. In DNA form, the CDR3 reads TGTGCCACCAGACCGGGGATGGCTGAAGCTTTCTTT. Translated: CATRPGMAEAFF.

The chain joins TRBV14 to TRBJ1-2; 8 bases are a match to TRBD1. The CDR3 has 16 amino acids. Germline assignment: CDR1 SGHDN and CDR2 FVKESK. The V gene end was trimmed by 4 bases and the J gene end by 2 bases; junction bases not matched to a gene: 9. The CDR3 region is CASSLYSGTGNYGYTF. The DNA of the CDR3 is TGTGCCAGCAGCCTTTACTCCGGGACAGGAAACTATGGCTACACCTTC.

This clone showed up just once. The V gene is TRBV10-1, the J gene TRBJ1-1; D call uncertain. Germline V gene sequence: CDR1 WNHNN, CDR2 SYGVQD (reference sequence). There are 13 residues in the CDR3. Trimming pared 2 bases from V and 0 bases from J, leaving 4 bases between. The CDR3 DNA follows: TGCGCCAGCAGTGAGAACATGAACACTGAAGCTTTCTTT. It codes for CASSENMNTEAFF.

The gene calls are TRBV29-1 and TRBJ2-3; 9 bases line up with TRBD1. The CDR3 extends over 13 amino acids. The V segment lost 6 bases and the J segment 8 bases; nucleotides outside the gene matches: 9. Germline CDR1 SQVTM, CDR2 ANQGSEA. The CDR3 sequence is CSVRDRERGTQYF. CDR3 nucleotide sequence: TGCAGCGTCCGGGACAGGGAAAGGGGTACGCAGTATTTT.

In its sample, this clone was seen once. The rearrangement joins TRBV9 to TRBJ2-1; 12 nucleotides match TRBD1. The V and J ends lost 2 bases and 9 bases, in that order; junction bases with no gene match: 3. CDR1 is SGDLS and CDR2 is YYNGEE in the germline V gene. The CDR3 consists of 14 residues. The CDR3: CASSVSGQGAEQFF. The CDR3 DNA sequence: TGTGCCAGCAGCGTTTCGGGACAGGGGGCTGAGCAGTTCTTC.

The chain joins TRBV9 to TRBJ1-2, with 7 bases fitting TRBD1. The germline gives CDR1 SGDLS, CDR2 YYNGEE. Trimming took 3 bases from V and 7 from J; bases not matched to a gene: 6. This CDR3 spans 13 amino acids. CDR3 sequence (DNA): TGTGCCAGCAGCGCCGCGACAGGGTTTGGCTACACCTTC. This encodes CASSAATGFGYTF.

The rearrangement uses TRBV7-3 and TRBJ2-1; 13 positions match TRBD2. The CDR3 totals 15 residues. V shed 5 bases and J 8 bases; nucleotides not matched to a gene: 6. Germline V gives CDR1 SGHTA, CDR2 FQGTGA. CDR3 amino acids: CASSPTSGGLDEQFF. The DNA of the CDR3 is TGTGCCAGCAGCCCGACTAGCGGGGGGTTGGATGAGCAGTTCTTC.

The chain combines TRBV2 with TRBJ1-6; D may be TRBD1 (6 bases). CDR1 and CDR2 (germline): SNHLY, FYNNEI. CDR3 length equals 15 residues. Trimming took 2 bases from V and 6 from J, leaving 11 bases between them. The chain's CDR3 is CASSEMGRGNSPLHF. The DNA of the CDR3 is TGTGCCAGCAGTGAAATGGGCAGGGGTAATTCACCCCTCCACTTT.

The chain uses TRBV5-1 and TRBJ2-2; the match to TRBD1 covers 9 bases. V was clipped by 2 bases and J by 5 bases; unmatched bases: 4. This CDR3 is 15 amino acids long. From germline, CDR1 is SGHRS and CDR2 YFSETQ. The CDR3 sequence is CASSLGQGLTGELFF. The CDR3, as DNA: TGCGCCAGCAGCTTAGGACAGGGGCTTACCGGGGAGCTGTTTTTT.

V usage is TRBV6-1 and J usage is TRBJ2-5; D is perhaps TRBD1 (6 bases). The DNA end is more similar to TRBJ2-7, so the J call may be wrong. Germline V gene sequence: CDR1 MNHNS, CDR2 SASEGT. The CDR3 is 15 residues long. DNA for the CDR3: TGTGCCAGCAGTGGGCCCGGGACAAACTCCTACGAGCAGTACTTC. This codes for CASSGPGTNSYEQYF.

This chain connects TRBV5-4 to TRBJ2-3; D ambiguous. V lost 2 bases, J lost 0 bases, and 7 bases lay in between. CDR1 and CDR2 from the germline V gene are SGHNT and YYREEE (reference sequence). CDR3 length: 14 amino acids. CDR3 sequence reads: CASSLASSTDTQYF. In nucleotides, the CDR3 is TGTGCCAGCAGCTTAGCGTCTAGCACAGATACGCAGTATTTT.

The chain joins TRBV27 to TRBJ2-1; 9 positions match TRBD2. In germline, CDR1 is MNHEY, CDR2 SMNVEV (reference sequence). The length of the CDR3 is 17 residues. V was clipped by 2 bases and J by 3 bases; unmatched bases: 8. DNA of the CDR3: TGTGCCAGCAGTTTAGTCGGCGGGGGGGCCTTCTACAATGAGCAGTTCTTC. Amino acids: CASSLVGGGAFYNEQFF.

The chain couples TRBV9 to TRBJ2-1; 15 bases are shared with TRBD2. V was clipped by 4 bases and J by 4 bases; unmatched bases: 12. The CDR3 length is 19 residues. Germline lookup yields CDR1 SGDLS and CDR2 YYNGEE. In nucleotides, the CDR3 is TGTGCCAGCAGCAACCGTCCCGGGACTAGCGGGGGGTATTACAATGAGCAGTTCTTC. Its protein is CASSNRPGTSGGYYNEQFF. Full variable domain (remainder filled in from reference TRBV9 and TRBJ2-1): DSGVTQTPKHLITATGQRVTLRCSPRSGDLSVYWYQQSLDQGLQFLIQYYNGEERAKGNILERFSAQQFPDLHSELNLSSLELGDSALYFCASSNRPGTSGGYYNEQFFGPGTRLTVL.

The genes are TRBV5-4 and TRBJ2-6, with D hard to call. The V gene lost 5 bases and the J gene lost 2 bases, with 11 bases spanning the gap. The CDR3 has 15 residues. Germline CDR1 is SGHNT and CDR2 is YYREEE (reference sequence). The CDR3, as DNA: TGTGCCAGCAGTTTACAGACCCCTGGGGCCAACGTCCTGACTTTC. This gives the protein CASSLQTPGANVLTF. Full variable domain (rest looked up from reference TRBV5-4 and TRBJ2-6): ETGVTQSPTHLIKTRGQQVTLRCSSQSGHNTVSWYQQALGQGPQFIFQYYREEENGRGNFPPRFSGLQFPNYSSELNVNALELDDSALYLCASSLQTPGANVLTFGAGSRLTVL.

This clone has only one observation. The chain links TRBV11-2 to TRBJ1-2; 7 bases match TRBD1. Germline V gene sequence: CDR1 SGHAT, CDR2 FQNNGV. Germline trimming cut 8 bases from V and 1 base from J; bases unmatched to any gene: 10. This CDR3 comprises 15 residues. This chain's CDR3 is CASRQAAGGNYGYTF. CDR3 bases: TGTGCCAGCCGACAGGCGGCAGGGGGTAACTATGGCTACACCTTC.

V is TRBV10-3 and J is TRBJ1-1; 7 nucleotides line up with TRBD1. In germline, CDR1 is ENHRY, CDR2 SYGVKD. This CDR3 has 13 amino acids. Trimming cost V 3 bases and J 5 bases; bases outside gene matches: 3. The CDR3 reads CAISEQGSTEAFF. CDR3 coding DNA: TGTGCCATCAGTGAACAGGGGAGTACTGAAGCTTTCTTT.

This chain uses TRBV7-8 with TRBJ2-3; TRBD1 is a possible D gene (6 bases). Trimming left V 6 bases short and J 1 base short, with 11 bases between. There are 14 residues in the CDR3. Germline V gene lookup returns CDR1 SGHVS and CDR2 FQNEAQ. Here the CDR3 DNA reads TGTGCCAGCAGACAGGGTATCGGCACAGATACGCAGTATTTT. Protein sequence: CASRQGIGTDTQYF. Supplemented by reference TRBV7-8 and TRBJ2-3, the full variable domain reads GAGVSQSPRYKVAKRGQDVALRCDPISGHVSLFWYQQALGQGPEFLTYFQNEAQLDKSGLPSDRFFAERPEGSVSTLKIQRTQQEDSAVYLCASRQGIGTDTQYFGPGTRLTVL.

The chain couples TRBV5-4 to TRBJ2-5; 9 bases agree with TRBD2. V was pared by 1 base and J by 1 base, with 2 bases of the junction left unmatched. This CDR3 region has 15 residues. From germline, CDR1 is SGHNT and CDR2 YYREEE (reference sequence). CDR3 region: CASSLRRGGQETQYF. In DNA form, the CDR3 reads TGTGCCAGCAGCTTGAGGCGGGGGGGCCAAGAGACCCAGTACTTC.

This clone occurred once. The chain joins TRBV30 to TRBJ1-1; the D gene is possibly TRBD1 (5 bases). The CDR3 loop spans 15 amino acids. Germline CDR1 is GTSNPN and CDR2 is SVGIG (reference sequence). Trimming left V 2 bases short and J 11 bases short, with 24 bases between. CDR3: CAWSPLGGWRDGAFF. In DNA, the CDR3 is TGTGCCTGGAGTCCTCTCGGGGGTTGGCGGGATGGCGCTTTCTTT.

A note on this clone: Mismatch with germline at one junction end may stem from a read error. CDR3 coding DNA: TGTTCCAGCAGCTTACCTATGACTCCCAACTATGGCTACACCTTC. Its translation is CSSSLPMTPNYGYTF. The chain is built from TRBV7-9 and TRBJ1-2; D gene ambiguous. CDR1 is SEHNR and CDR2 is FQNEAQ in the germline V gene (reference sequence). The CDR3 extends over 15 amino acids.